The TCR beta chain described here comes from a study of blood T cell repertoires in COVID-19. The method was immunoSEQ multiplex PCR; TCRdb's version includes in-frame clones alone and lacks a portion of them. The data show about 140,000 clones, approximately 79% seen once. The CDR3 loop spans 17 amino acids. In germline, CDR1 is MDHEN, CDR2 SYDVKM. J gave up 5 bases and V 7 bases, and 9 bases lay outside the gene matches. This sequence originates from a man in his 60s with acute or convalescent COVID-19. The sequencing input was peripheral blood. The V and J genes are TRBV28 and TRBJ2-2, with TRBD2 identical over 14 bases. CDR3 bases: TGTGCCAGCACCTCGACTAGCGGGAGGGCCTATACCGGGGAGCTGTTTTTT. This encodes CASTSTSGRAYTGELFF.